This TCR beta chain was sequenced for a study of regulatory T cells in long-lasting Graves disease (dated by TCRdb to about 2021). Background on the whole study: Patients with newly diagnosed Graves' disease had been on antithyroid drugs for under 3 months. Persistent Graves' disease patients were compared with newly diagnosed Graves' disease patients by peripheral blood TCR sequencing and RNA sequencing. The study took place in China and was registered as a clinical trial. A total of 33 samples underwent TCR sequencing, from some 13 patients with persistent Graves' disease and 20 or so patients with newly diagnosed Graves' disease. Study-level results and caveats: A larger number of public clonotypes was shared among persistent patients (more than 2,500) than among newly diagnosed patients (around 870). Peripheral blood alone was examined, since thyroid tissue, which constituted the primary lesion, could not be accessed. Persistent disease showed preferential use of TRBV28, TRBJ1-2 and TRBJ2-5, whereas newly diagnosed disease favored TRBV20-1 and TRBJ2-1. Only the TCR beta chain was sequenced and analyzed. Lower TCR Shannon entropy and fewer highly expanded clones were observed in persistent Graves' disease patients than in newly diagnosed patients, which suggested clonal expansion. The small sample size was acknowledged by the authors as a limitation that may reduce accuracy.

The germline V end is reduced by 5 bases and the J end by 2 bases; junction bases left unmatched: 6. The CDR3 measures 16 amino acids from cysteine to phenylalanine. The kept DNA is CDR3 alone, 48 bases in frame from the first base. CDR1 and CDR2 were assigned from the germline V gene (reference sequence) as MNHEY and SMNVEV. Taken with the paper, the label for time point translates to: newly diagnosed GD, antithyroid drugs for less than 3 months. RNA was extracted from PBMCs in TRIzol for both TCR sequencing and RNA sequencing. The diagnosis of Graves' disease followed American Thyroid Association guidelines. Recruitment of patients was carried out at an endocrinology department in Xi'an, China. From each patient, around 8.3 milliliters of peripheral blood was collected into an EDTA anticoagulant tube. PBMCs were isolated by Ficoll Paque Plus density gradient separation without further T cell sorting. An Agilent 2100 Bioanalyzer and agarose gel were used to check RNA quality, while a NanoDrop 2000 measured RNA concentration.

Library preparation was by multiplex PCR. This sample was sequenced with an Illumina HiSeq 4000. iRepertoire HTBI primers and Arm-PCR amplification of CDR3 regions were used to construct TCR beta libraries. Before sequencing, the PCR products underwent gel purification. As for how the authors treated the data: Gene usage analysis of CDR3 amino acid clonotypes relied on the approximately 60 TRBV and around 13 TRBJ segments identified across samples. Filtered high-quality paired reads were merged into contigs using COPE and FqMerger. BLAST was used to align contigs to IMGT TRBV, TRBD and TRBJ reference genes, and CDR3 was defined according to IMGT. Clonotypes above 0.1% frequency were classified as highly expanded clones. Shannon entropy was used to measure repertoire diversity, and the Gini coefficient was used to measure V-J evenness. A clonotype found in more than one individual was treated as public. The public reads were reprocessed in TCRdb via fastp at Q25 and MiXCR, keeping in-frame beta chains. Each CDR3 protein appears once, grouped with its most common genes and DNA. The V and J calls, along with clone size, are taken from TCRdb and not from the paper's own processing. Across this sample there are 550,000 to 600,000 distinct CDR3 sequences, with 16% seen only once. The ten top clones hold around 12% of the sample.

This clonotype was detected a few times. The antigen it recognizes is unknown. One base away there is no much larger clone; base qualities are not given. The same specimen was also included in a second study, on T cells in Graves' hyperthyroidism and ophthalmopathy. From the second report: Stable Graves' hyperthyroidism was defined as no progression to ophthalmopathy during 18 months of follow-up. Hyperthyroidism patients were aged 18 to 65 years and newly diagnosed, with disease duration of less than 2 months. Any patient with an uncontrolled infection, another autoimmune disease, pregnancy or lactation was excluded. Diagnoses relied on clinical symptoms, serum thyroxine and TRAb, thyroid ultrasound and orbital computed tomography. A first-round RT-PCR of the TCR CDR3 used the HTBI primer set with the Qiagen OneStep RT-PCR kit. Blood samples also contained most of the expanded thyroid clonotypes (frequency above 0.001), which suggests that blood repertoires may reflect thyroid immune responses. Ophthalmopathy was separated from stable hyperthyroidism by a 13 V-J signature model, with 87.88% sensitivity and just over 81% specificity obtained in cross-validation and 80%/75% obtained in testing. In validation, the model predicted progression to ophthalmopathy with around 71% sensitivity and less than 75% specificity, a median of around 6.6 months before onset. TCR V-J signatures able to tell the groups apart were searched for in a discovery cohort of about a hundred patients, of whom more than 40 had Graves' ophthalmopathy and 57 had stable Graves' hyperthyroidism. Prospective prediction of ophthalmopathy was tested in an independent validation cohort consisting of under 20 hyperthyroidism patients and over 15 patients who later progressed to ophthalmopathy. The 100 or so discovery patients were randomly split 7:3 into training and test sets. In addition, the study compared T-cell repertoires in thyroid tissue and in blood from about six Graves' hyperthyroidism patients. Following sampling, methimazole starting at 30 mg daily was given to hyperthyroidism patients, and high-dose intravenous methylprednisolone was given to ophthalmopathy patients. A second multiplex PCR round built the libraries, followed by size selection and purification. The libraries were sequenced on an Illumina HiSeq2000 using paired-end 100 bp reads. SOAPnuke was used to process the raw data, with reads discarded if the reads contained adapters or uncalled bases, had a mean Phred below 15, or lacked an exact constant-primer or identifier match. High-quality paired reads were merged with COPE v1.2.5, and unique nucleotide sequences were defined as clonotypes. MiTCR v1.1 was used to align clonotypes to the IMGT TRBV, TRBD and TRBJ reference segments. Only V-J combinations with frequency above 0.0001, covering roughly 99% of repertoires, were analysed. The TCS score was defined as F50 (clonal expansion) divided by E x V (chaos), with BLOSUM62-based TCRdist calculated between CDR3 peptides within each V-J. Welch's t-statistics and random forest reduced approximately 520 V-J features to 10 to 15, which were used in a naive Bayes classifier (R e1071). No statistical method was used to set the sample size in advance, and investigators knew the group allocation. The paper reports TCR Vbeta CDR3 sequencing of some 140 peripheral blood samples: fewer than 50 ophthalmopathy, fewer than 80 hyperthyroidism and 17 progressor patients.

The receptor comes from a young man with Graves disease. Donor details come from another sample of the same person, matched by shared clones. Sequencing used peripheral blood mononuclear cells (PBMCs), obtained at new diagnosis, from a patient treated with antithyroid drugs. Here the chain combines TRBV27 and TRBJ2-3, with 11 bases aligning to TRBD2. The CDR3 region: CASSVLAGVTTDTQYF. The nucleotides read TGTGCCAGCAGTGTACTAGCGGGAGTTACCACAGATACGCAGTATTTT.